This T cell receptor (beta chain) was documented in a study of T cells in Graves' hyperthyroidism and ophthalmopathy. Amplified TCR beta CDR3 regions derived from RNA transcripts. Researchers ran a first-round RT-PCR on the TCR CDR3 using the HTBI primer set. MiXCR, run by TCRdb on the multiplex PCR reads, gives a single entry per CDR3 protein. The data contain about 98,000 distinct CDR3 sequences, approximately 40% of them singletons. There are 12 residues in the CDR3. Looked up from germline, CDR1 is DFQATT and CDR2 is SNEGSKA (reference sequence). J lost 4 bases, V lost 7 bases, and 4 bases had no gene match.

This clonotype was obtained from a woman aged 30 to 39 with Graves' hyperthyroidism. V usage is TRBV20-1 and J usage is TRBJ2-5; 9 positions match TRBD2. Sequences were obtained from peripheral blood or thyroid tissue (not recorded which). CDR3 loop: CSGASGIETQYF. CDR3 DNA: TGCAGTGGCGCTAGCGGGATAGAGACCCAGTACTTC.